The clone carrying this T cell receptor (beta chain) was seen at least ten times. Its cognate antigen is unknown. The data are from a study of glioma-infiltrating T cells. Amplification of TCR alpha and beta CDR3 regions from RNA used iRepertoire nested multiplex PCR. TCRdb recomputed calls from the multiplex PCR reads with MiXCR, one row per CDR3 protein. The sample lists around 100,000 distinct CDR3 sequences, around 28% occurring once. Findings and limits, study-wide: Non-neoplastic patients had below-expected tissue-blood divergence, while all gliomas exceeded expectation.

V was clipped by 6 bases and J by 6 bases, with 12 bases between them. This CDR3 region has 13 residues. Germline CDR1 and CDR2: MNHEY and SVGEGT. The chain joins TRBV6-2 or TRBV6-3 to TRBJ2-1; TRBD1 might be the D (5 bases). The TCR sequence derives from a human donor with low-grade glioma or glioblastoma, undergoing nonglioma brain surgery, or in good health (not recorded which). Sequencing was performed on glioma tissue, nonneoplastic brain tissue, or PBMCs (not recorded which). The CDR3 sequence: CASRLRQSNEQFF. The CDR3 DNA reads TGTGCCAGCAGGCTAAGACAGTCCAATGAGCAGTTCTTC.